This T cell receptor beta chain was identified during a study of blood T cell repertoires in COVID-19. The overall study: The analysed material was cDNA or gDNA that came from T cells, B-cell-depleted T cells, or PBMCs.

V shed 5 bases and J 0 bases; nucleotides not matched to a gene: 9. Germline loops: CDR1 SEHNR, CDR2 FQNEAQ (reference sequence). The CDR3 extends over 17 amino acids. The protocol was immunoSEQ multiplex PCR, while the TCRdb copy is restricted to in-frame clones and leaves out a portion. There are around 16,000 clones in the sample; roughly nine tenths occur only once, and around half lies in the top ten. The clonotype was recovered from a man aged 60 to 69 with acute or convalescent COVID-19. Sequencing input: peripheral blood. The genes are TRBV7-9 and TRBJ2-7, with 11 bases identical to TRBD1. Here the CDR3 DNA reads TGTGCCAGCAGCCCTAGGATTGGGACAGGGGGCTCCTACGAGCAGTACTTC. Translation gives CASSPRIGTGGSYEQYF. The whole variable domain, remainder taken from reference TRBV7-9 and TRBJ2-7, is DTGVSQNPRHKITKRGQNVTFRCDPISEHNRLYWYRQTLGQGPEFLTYFQNEAQLEKSRLLSDRFSAERPKGSFSTLEIQRTEQGDSAMYLCASSPRIGTGGSYEQYFGPGTRLTVT.